This T cell receptor (beta chain) was recovered during a study of blood T cells in healthy people across ages. Study context: Per every two T cells, about one barcoded beta molecule was captured by template switching.

Per individual sample, total RNA of at least 5 micrograms was extracted. Per germline, CDR1 SEHNR and CDR2 FQNEAQ (reference sequence). The CDR3 is made up of 18 amino acids. Comments on this clonotype: Its antigen is as yet unknown. A read error may produce the germline difference seen at one junction end.

Findings and limits, study-wide: Long-lived donors exceeded aged donors in naive CD4+ cells and diversity. Changes in expanded clonotypes were possibly confounded, as the CMV status of donors was unknown.

For the second PCR, which ran for roughly 7 to 11 cycles, a sample-barcoded 5' primer and a J-beta primer mix were used. TCRdb re-derived calls from the 5' RACE reads in MiXCR, one entry per CDR3 protein. The repertoire holds about 1,500,000 distinct CDR3 sequences, with 42% as singletons. This chain joins TRBV7-9 and TRBJ2-1, with 12 bases matching TRBD2. The sequenced material came from blood. The clonotype comes from a woman aged 18-29 years in good health. This chain's CDR3 is CASSSPTSGRSGYNGQFF. The CDR3 nucleotides read TGTGCCAGCAGCTCCCCGACTAGCGGGAGATCCGGTTACAATGGGCAGTTCTTC.